The entry below gives a single T cell receptor (beta chain) sequence along with its context. Its antigen remains unidentified. Within the sample, other DNA sequences also encode this same CDR3. Measured with immunoSEQ multiplex PCR; TCRdb has only the in-frame clones, and not every one. The data show about 68,000 clones, with roughly 84% seen just once and around 12% held by the top ten. As to time point: week 35, safety follow-up. Topical imiquimod was applied with each vaccine dose, which held 300 ug of mutant IDH1 20-mer peptide. The V and J ends lost 5 bases and 5 bases respectively, with 9 bases between them. The CDR3 runs 12 residues. Germline-derived CDR1 and CDR2 are SEHNR and FQNEAQ (reference sequence). This specimen belongs to a study of a mutant IDH1 vaccine in newly diagnosed glioma.

This sequence was found in a man younger than 35 with glioma. The J gene is TRBJ1-1, the V gene TRBV7-9; D unresolved. The sequenced sample was PBMCs, obtained from a glioma patient whose treatment included an IDH1 peptide vaccine. CDR3 DNA sequence: TGTGCCAGCAGCCGGGGTGGAACTGAAGCTTTCTTT. Translating it yields CASSRGGTEAFF.